This T cell receptor beta chain stems from a study of beta chain features in type 1 diabetes. With respect to this clone: Its cognate antigen is unknown.

The study, taken as a whole, reports: Relative to healthy donors, patients appeared to have naive, central memory and Treg TCRB repertoires that were more similar. A possible short-template PCR bias applies equally to patients and controls.

Reverse transcription of all isolated RNA meant that expressed TCRB transcripts were sequenced. TCRdb keeps only in-frame clones here, not all; method: immunoSEQ multiplex PCR. The table has under 150,000 clones, about 51% seen once. This clonotype was obtained from a man aged 18 to 30 in good health. The sequenced sample consisted of Tregs from blood.

CDR3 in DNA: TGTGCCAGCAGTTTTTTCAGGGTTGACTATGGCTACACCTTC. It encodes CASSFFRVDYGYTF. The chain is built from TRBV28 and TRBJ1-2, with a weak D call TRBD1 (5 bases). This CDR3 region has 14 residues. Germline assignment: CDR1 MDHEN and CDR2 SYDVKM. V lost 3 bases and J lost 3, with 11 bases in between.